This TCR beta chain was sequenced during a study of blood T cells in healthy people across ages. This clonotype appeared a few times. Using a J-beta primer mix together with a sample-barcoded 5' primer, a second PCR was run for about 6 to 11 cycles. Each cDNA molecule was tagged by a template-switch adaptor that had 12 random nucleotides. TCRdb reprocessed the 5' RACE reads with MiXCR, giving one entry per CDR3 protein. The profile shows 1.2 million to 1.5 million distinct CDR3 sequences, 35% to 45% of them singletons. Sequences were obtained from blood. This clonotype was obtained from a woman younger than 35 in good health.

The CDR3 loop reads CASSNHSPPPSQWPQHF. The CDR3 region has the DNA TGTGCCAGCAGCAATCATAGCCCCCCCCCGAGTCAGTGGCCCCAGCATTTT. The chain has TRBV13 and TRBJ1-5; unclear D gene. Deletions cut 5 bases from V and 9 bases from J, with 26 bases between. Germline CDR1 reads PRHDT; CDR2 reads FYEKMQ (reference sequence). This CDR3 spans 17 amino acids.